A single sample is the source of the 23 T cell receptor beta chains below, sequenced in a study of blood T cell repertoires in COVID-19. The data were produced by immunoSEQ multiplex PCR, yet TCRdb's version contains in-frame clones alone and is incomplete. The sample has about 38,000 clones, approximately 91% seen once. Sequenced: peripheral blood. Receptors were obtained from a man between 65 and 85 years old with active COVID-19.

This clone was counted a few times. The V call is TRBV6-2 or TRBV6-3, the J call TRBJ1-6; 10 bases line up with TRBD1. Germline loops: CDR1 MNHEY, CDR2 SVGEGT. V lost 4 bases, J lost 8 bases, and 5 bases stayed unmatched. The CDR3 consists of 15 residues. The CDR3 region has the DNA TGTGCCAGCAGTTCGGCGGGACAGGGGTATTCACCCCTCCACTTT. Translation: CASSSAGQGYSPLHF.

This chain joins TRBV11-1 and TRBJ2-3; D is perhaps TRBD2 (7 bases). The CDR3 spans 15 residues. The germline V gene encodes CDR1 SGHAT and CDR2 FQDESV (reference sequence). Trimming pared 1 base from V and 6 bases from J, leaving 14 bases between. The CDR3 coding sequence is TGTGCCAGCAGCTTAGTAGGGGGGGCGGTGGATACGCAGTATTTT. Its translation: CASSLVGGAVDTQYF. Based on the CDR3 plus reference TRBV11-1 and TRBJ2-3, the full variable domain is EAEVAQSPRYKITEKSQAVAFWCDPISGHATLYWYRQILGQGPELLVQFQDESVVDDSQLPKDRFSAERLKGVDSTLKIQPAELGDSAMYLCASSLVGGAVDTQYFGPGTRLTVL.

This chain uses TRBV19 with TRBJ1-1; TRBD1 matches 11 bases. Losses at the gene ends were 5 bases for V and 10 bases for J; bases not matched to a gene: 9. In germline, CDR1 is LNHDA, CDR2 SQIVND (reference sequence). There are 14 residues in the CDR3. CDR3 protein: CASSAGTGGIGAFF. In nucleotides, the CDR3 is TGTGCCAGTAGTGCCGGGACAGGGGGAATCGGAGCTTTCTTT. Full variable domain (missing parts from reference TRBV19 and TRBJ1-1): DGGITQSPKYLFRKEGQNVTLSCEQNLNHDAMYWYRQDPGQGLRLIYYSQIVNDFQKGDIAEGYSVSREKKESFPLTVTSAQKNPTAFYLCASSAGTGGIGAFFGQGTRLTVV.

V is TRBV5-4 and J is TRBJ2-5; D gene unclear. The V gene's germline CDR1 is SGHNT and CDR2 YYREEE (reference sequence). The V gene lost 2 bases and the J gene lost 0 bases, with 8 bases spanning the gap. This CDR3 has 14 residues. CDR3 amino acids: CASSFRVDQETQYF. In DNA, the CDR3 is TGTGCCAGCAGCTTTCGAGTGGACCAAGAGACCCAGTACTTC.

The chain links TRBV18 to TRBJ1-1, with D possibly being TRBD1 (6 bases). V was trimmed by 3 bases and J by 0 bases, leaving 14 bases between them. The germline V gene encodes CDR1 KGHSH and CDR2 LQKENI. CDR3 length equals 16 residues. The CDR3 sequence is CASSPDRALMNTEAFF. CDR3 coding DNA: TGTGCCAGCTCACCGGACAGAGCCCTCATGAACACTGAAGCTTTCTTT.

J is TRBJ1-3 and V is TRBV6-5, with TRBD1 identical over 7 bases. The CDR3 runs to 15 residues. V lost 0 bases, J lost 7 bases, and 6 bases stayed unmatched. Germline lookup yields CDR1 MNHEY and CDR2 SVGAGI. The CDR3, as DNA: TGTGCCAGCAGTTACTCACAGGGGAACGGCAACACCATATATTTT. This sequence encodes CASSYSQGNGNTIYF.

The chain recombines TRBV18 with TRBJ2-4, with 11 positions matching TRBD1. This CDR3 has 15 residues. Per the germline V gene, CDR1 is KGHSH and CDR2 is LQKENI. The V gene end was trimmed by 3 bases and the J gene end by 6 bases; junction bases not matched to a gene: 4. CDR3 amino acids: CASSPPDRGRNIQYF. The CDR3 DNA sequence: TGTGCCAGCTCACCCCCGGACAGGGGGCGAAACATTCAGTACTTC.

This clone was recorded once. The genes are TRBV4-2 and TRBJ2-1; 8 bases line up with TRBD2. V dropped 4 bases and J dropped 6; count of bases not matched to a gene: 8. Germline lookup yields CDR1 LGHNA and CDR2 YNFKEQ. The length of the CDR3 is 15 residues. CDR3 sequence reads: CASSLSGSGANEQFF. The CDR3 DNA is TGTGCCAGCAGCCTAAGTGGTAGCGGGGCCAATGAGCAGTTCTTC.

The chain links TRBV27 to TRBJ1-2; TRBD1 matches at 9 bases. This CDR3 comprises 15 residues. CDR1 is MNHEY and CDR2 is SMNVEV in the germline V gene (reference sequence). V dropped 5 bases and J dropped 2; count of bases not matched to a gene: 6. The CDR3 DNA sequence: TGTGCCAGCAGTCCTAACAGGGGGCGAAACTATGGCTACACCTTC. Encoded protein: CASSPNRGRNYGYTF.

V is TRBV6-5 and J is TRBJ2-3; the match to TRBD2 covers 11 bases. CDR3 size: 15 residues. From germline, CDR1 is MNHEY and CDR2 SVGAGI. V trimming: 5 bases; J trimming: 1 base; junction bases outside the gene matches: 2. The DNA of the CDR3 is TGTGCCAGCAGTAATAGCGGGAGGGGCACAGATACGCAGTATTTT. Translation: CASSNSGRGTDTQYF.

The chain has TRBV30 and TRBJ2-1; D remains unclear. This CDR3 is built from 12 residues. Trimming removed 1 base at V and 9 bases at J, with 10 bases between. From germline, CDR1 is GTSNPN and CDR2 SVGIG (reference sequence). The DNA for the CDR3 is TGTGCCTGGAGTGGGAGTGGCCCTGAGCAGTTCTTC. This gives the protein CAWSGSGPEQFF.

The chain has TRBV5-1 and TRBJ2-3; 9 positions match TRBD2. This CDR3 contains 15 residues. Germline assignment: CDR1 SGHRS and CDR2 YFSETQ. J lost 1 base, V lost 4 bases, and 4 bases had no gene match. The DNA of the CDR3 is TGCGCCAGCAGCACCCGACTAGCGGGCACAGATACGCAGTATTTT. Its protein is CASSTRLAGTDTQYF.

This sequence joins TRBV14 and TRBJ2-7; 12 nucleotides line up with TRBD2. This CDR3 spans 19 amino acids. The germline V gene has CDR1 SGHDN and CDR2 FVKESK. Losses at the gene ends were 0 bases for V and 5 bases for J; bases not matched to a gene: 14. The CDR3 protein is CASSQESLAGGSPLDEQYF. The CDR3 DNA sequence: TGTGCCAGCAGCCAAGAATCACTAGCGGGAGGTTCCCCCCTGGACGAGCAGTACTTC.

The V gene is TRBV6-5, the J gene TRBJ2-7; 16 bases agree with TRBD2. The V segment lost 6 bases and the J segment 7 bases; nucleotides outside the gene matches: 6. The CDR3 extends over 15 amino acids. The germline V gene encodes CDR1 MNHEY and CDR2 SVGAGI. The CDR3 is CASRGTSGRVGEQYF. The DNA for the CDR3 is TGTGCCAGCAGAGGGACTAGCGGGAGGGTTGGAGAGCAGTACTTC.

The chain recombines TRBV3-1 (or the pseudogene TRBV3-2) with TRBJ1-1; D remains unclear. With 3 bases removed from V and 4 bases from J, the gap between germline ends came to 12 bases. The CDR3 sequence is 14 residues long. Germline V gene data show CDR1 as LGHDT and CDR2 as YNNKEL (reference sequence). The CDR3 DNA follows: TGTGCCAGCAGCCAGAACCGCCGGGGCACTGAAGCTTTCTTT. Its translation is CASSQNRRGTEAFF.

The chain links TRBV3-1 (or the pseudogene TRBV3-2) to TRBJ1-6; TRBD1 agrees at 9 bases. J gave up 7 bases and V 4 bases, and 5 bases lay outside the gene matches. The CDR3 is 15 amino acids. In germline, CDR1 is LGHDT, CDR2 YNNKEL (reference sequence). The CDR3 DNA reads TGTGCCAGCAGCCTCATCACAGGGGGCAATTCACCCCTCCACTTT. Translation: CASSLITGGNSPLHF.

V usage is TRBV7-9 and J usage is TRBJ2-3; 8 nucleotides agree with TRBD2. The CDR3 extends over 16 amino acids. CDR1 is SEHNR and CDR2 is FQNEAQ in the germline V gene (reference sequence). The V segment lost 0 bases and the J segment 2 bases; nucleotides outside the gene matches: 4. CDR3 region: CASSLAAGGVTDTQYF. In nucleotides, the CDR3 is TGTGCCAGCAGCTTAGCTGCGGGGGGTGTCACAGATACGCAGTATTTT.

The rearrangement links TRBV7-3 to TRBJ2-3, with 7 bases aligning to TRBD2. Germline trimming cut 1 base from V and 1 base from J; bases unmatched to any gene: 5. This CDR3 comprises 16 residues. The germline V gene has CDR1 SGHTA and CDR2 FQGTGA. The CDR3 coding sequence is TGTGCCAGCAGCTTAAGAGCGGGGAGGGGCACAGATACGCAGTATTTT. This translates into CASSLRAGRGTDTQYF.

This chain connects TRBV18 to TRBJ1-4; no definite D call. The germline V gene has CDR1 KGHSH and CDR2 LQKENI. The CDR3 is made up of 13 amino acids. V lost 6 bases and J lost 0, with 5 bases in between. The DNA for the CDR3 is TGTGCCAGCTCCCCCTCAACTAATGAAAAACTGTTTTTT. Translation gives CASSPSTNEKLFF. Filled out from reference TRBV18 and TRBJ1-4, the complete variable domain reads NAGVMQNPRHLVRRRGQEARLRCSPMKGHSHVYWYRQLPEEGLKFMVYLQKENIIDESGMPKERFSAEFPKEGPSILRIQQVVRGDSAAYFCASSPSTNEKLFFGSGTQLSVL.

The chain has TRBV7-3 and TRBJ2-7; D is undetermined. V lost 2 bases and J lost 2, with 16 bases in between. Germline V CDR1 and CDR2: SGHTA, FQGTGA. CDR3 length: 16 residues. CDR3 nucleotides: TGTGCCAGCAGCTTATACCGCAGACAACCTACCTACGAGCAGTACTTC. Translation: CASSLYRRQPTYEQYF.

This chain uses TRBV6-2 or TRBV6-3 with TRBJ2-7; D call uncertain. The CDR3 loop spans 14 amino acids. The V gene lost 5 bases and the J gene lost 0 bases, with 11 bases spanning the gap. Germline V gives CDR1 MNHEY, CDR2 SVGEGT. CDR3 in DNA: TGTGCCAGCAGTCGCACTCAAAGCTCCTACGAGCAGTACTTC. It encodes CASSRTQSSYEQYF.

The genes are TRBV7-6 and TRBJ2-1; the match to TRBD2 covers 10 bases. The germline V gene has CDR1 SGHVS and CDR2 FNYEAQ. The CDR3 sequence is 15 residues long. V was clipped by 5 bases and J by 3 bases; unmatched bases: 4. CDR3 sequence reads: CASSGAGGFYNEQFF. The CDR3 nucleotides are TGTGCCAGCAGCGGAGCGGGAGGGTTCTACAATGAGCAGTTCTTC.

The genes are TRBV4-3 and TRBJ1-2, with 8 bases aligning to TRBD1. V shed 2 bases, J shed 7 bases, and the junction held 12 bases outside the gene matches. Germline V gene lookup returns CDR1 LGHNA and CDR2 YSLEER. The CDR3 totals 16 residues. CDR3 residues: CASSQPGSQGGLGYTF. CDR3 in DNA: TGCGCCAGCAGCCAACCTGGATCACAGGGGGGGCTTGGCTACACCTTC.